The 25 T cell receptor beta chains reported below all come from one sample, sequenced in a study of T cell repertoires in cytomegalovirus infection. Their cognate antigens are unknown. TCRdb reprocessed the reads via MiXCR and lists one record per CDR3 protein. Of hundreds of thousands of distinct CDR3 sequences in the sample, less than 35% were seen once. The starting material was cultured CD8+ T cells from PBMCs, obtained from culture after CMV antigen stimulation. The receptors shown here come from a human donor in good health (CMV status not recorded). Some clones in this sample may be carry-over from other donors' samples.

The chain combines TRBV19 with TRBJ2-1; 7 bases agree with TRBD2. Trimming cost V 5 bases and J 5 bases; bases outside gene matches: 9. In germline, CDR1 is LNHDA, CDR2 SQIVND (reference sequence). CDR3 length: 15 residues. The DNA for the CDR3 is TGTGCCAGTAGTTCGGTGGGGGGACTACACAATGAGCAGTTCTTC. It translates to CASSSVGGLHNEQFF.

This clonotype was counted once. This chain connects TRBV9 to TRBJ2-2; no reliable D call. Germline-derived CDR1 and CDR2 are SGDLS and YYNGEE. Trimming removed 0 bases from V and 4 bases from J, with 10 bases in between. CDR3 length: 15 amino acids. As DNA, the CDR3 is TGTGCCAGCAGCGTAGGTCAGGAAACCACCGGGGAGCTGTTTTTT. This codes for CASSVGQETTGELFF.

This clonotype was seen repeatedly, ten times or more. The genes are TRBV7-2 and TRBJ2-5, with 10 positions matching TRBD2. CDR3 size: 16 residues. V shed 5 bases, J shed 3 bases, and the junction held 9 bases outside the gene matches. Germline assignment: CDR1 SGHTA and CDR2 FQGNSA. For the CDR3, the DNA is TGTGCCAGCAGCCCACCCCCGCTAGCGGGGGAAGAGACCCAGTACTTC. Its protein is CASSPPPLAGEETQYF.

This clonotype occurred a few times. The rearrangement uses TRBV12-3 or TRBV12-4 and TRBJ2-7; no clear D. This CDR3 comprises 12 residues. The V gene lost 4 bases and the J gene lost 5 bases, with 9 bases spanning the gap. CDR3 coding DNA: TGTGCCAGCAGTTCCCAGCAGGACGAGCAGTACTTC. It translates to CASSSQQDEQYF.

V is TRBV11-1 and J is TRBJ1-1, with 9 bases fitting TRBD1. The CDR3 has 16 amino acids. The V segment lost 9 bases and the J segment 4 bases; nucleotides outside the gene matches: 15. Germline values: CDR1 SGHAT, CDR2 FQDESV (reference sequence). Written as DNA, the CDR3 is TGTGCCAGTCGCCCTGCACAAATACAGGGGGCCACTGAAGCTTTCTTT. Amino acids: CASRPAQIQGATEAFF.

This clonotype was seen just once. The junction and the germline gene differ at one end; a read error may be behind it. This CDR3 reads CVSSLKGIAYGYTF. CDR3 coding DNA: TGTGTCAGCAGCCTAAAGGGGATTGCCTATGGCTACACCTTC. The chain has TRBV27 and TRBJ1-2; D is possibly TRBD1 (5 bases). Germline V gene sequence: CDR1 MNHEY, CDR2 SMNVEV (reference sequence). The length of the CDR3 is 14 residues.

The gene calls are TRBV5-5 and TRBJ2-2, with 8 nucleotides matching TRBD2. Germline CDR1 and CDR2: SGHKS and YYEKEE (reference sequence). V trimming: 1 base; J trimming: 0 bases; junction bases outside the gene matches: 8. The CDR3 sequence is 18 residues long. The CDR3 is CASSLIIRLASNTGELFF. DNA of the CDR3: TGTGCCAGCAGCTTGATTATCAGACTAGCGTCGAACACCGGGGAGCTGTTTTTT.

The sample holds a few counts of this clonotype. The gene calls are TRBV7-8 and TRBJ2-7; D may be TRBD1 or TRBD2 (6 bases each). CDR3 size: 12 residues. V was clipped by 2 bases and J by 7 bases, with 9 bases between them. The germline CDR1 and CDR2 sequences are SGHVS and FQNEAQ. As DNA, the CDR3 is TGTGCCAGCAGCTTACGGGGGCGAGAGCAGTACTTC. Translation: CASSLRGREQYF. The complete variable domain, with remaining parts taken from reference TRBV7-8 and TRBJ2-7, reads GAGVSQSPRYKVAKRGQDVALRCDPISGHVSLFWYQQALGQGPEFLTYFQNEAQLDKSGLPSDRFFAERPEGSVSTLKIQRTQQEDSAVYLCASSLRGREQYFGPGTRLTVT.

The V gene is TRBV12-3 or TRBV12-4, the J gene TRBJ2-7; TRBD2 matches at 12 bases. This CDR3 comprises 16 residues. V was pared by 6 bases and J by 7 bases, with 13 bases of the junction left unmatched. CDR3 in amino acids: CASRQLLAGGPQEQYF. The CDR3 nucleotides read TGTGCCAGCAGACAATTGCTAGCGGGGGGGCCGCAGGAGCAGTACTTC.

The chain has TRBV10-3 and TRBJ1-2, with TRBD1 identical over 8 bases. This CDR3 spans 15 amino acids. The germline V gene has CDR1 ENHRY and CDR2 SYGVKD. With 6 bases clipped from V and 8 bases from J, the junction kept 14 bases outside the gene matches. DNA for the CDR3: TGTGCCATCAGGGAATACAAGACAGGGGCGGACGGCTACACCTTC. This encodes CAIREYKTGADGYTF.

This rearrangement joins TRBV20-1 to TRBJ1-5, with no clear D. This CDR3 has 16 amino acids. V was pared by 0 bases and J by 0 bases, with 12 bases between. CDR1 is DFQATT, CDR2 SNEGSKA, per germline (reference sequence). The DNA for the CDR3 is TGCAGTGCTAGAGATAGGGCCGACCTTAGCAATCAGCCCCAGCATTTT. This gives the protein CSARDRADLSNQPQHF.

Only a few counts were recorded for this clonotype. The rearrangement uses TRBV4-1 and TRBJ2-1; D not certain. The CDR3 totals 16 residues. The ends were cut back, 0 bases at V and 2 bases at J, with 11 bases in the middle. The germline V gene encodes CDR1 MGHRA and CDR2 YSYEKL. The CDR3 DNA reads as TGCGCCAGCAGCCAAGAAGGAAGGGTTGCCTACAATGAGCAGTTCTTC. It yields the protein CASSQEGRVAYNEQFF.

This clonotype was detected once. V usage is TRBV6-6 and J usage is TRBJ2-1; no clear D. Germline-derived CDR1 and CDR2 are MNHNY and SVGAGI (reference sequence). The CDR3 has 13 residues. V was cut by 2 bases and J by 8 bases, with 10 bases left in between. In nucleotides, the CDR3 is TGTGCCAGCAGTTACAGGGCCCTCGATGAGCAGTTCTTC. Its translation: CASSYRALDEQFF.

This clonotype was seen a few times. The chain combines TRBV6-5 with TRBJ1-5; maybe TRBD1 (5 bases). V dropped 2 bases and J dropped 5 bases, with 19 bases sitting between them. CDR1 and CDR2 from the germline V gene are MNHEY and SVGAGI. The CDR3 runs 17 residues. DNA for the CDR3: TGTGCCAGCAGTTACACCCCCTGGACGGGGCCCTATCAGCCCCAGCATTTT. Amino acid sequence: CASSYTPWTGPYQPQHF.

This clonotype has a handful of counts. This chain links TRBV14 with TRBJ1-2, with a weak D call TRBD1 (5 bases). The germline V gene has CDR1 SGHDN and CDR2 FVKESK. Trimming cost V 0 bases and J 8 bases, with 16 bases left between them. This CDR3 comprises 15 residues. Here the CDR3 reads CASSQEGRPEGGYTF. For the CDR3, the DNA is TGTGCCAGCAGCCAAGAAGGGCGGCCCGAGGGGGGCTACACCTTC. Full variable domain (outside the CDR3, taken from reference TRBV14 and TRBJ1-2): EAGVTQFPSHSVIEKGQTVTLRCDPISGHDNLYWYRRVMGKEIKFLLHFVKESKQDESGMPNNRFLAERTGGTYSTLKVQPAELEDSGVYFCASSQEGRPEGGYTFGSGTRLTVV.

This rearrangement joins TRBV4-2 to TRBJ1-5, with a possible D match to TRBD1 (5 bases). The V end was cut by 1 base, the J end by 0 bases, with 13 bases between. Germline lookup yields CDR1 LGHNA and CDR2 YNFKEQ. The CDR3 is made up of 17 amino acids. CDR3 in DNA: TGTGCCAGCAGCCAAGTGGTGACAGTGTATAGCAATCAGCCCCAGCATTTT. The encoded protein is CASSQVVTVYSNQPQHF.

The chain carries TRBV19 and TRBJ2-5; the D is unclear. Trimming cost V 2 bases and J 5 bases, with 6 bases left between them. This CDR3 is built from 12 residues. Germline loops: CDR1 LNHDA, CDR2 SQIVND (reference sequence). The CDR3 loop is CASSILGETQYF. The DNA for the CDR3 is TGTGCCAGTAGTATACTTGGGGAGACCCAGTACTTC.

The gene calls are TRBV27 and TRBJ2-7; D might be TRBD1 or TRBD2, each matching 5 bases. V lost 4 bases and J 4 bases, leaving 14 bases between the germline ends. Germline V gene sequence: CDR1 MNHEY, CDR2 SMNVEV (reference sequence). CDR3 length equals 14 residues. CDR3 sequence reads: CASSSTEGWYEQYF. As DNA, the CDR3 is TGTGCCAGCAGTTCCACAGAGGGGTGGTACGAGCAGTACTTC.

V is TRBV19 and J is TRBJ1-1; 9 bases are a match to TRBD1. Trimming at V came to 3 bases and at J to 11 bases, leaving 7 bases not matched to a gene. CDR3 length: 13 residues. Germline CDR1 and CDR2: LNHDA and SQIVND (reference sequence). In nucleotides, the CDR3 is TGTGCCAGTAGTATTTATTGGGACAGGGAGGCTTTCTTT. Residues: CASSIYWDREAFF.

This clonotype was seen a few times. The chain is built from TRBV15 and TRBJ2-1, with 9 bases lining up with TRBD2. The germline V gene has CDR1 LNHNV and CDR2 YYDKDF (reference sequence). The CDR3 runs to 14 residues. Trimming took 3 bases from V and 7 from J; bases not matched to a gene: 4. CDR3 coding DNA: TGTGCCACCAGCAGGCGGGGGGGTACAAATGAGCAGTTCTTC. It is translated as CATSRRGGTNEQFF.

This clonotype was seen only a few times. The chain's CDR3 is CASSPPDRGHNEQFF. The CDR3 DNA is TGTGCCAGCAGCCCCCCCGACAGGGGCCACAATGAGCAGTTCTTC. The chain joins TRBV11-1 to TRBJ2-1, with 8 positions matching TRBD1. V dropped 5 bases and J dropped 5; count of bases not matched to a gene: 8. This CDR3 is built from 15 residues. Germline-derived CDR1 and CDR2 are SGHAT and FQDESV (reference sequence).

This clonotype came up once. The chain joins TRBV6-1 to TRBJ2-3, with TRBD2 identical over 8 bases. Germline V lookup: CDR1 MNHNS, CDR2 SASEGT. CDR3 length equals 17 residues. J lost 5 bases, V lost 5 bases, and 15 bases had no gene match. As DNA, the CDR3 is TGTGCCAGCAGTTACGGCCCTACGGGGGGGATCGGAGATACGCAGTATTTT. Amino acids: CASSYGPTGGIGDTQYF.

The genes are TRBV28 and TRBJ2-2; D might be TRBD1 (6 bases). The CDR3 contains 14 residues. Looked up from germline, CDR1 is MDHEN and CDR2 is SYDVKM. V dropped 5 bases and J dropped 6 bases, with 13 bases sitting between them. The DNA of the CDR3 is TGTGCCAGCAGTCGACAGGTCCGCGCCGGGGAGCTGTTTTTT. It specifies CASSRQVRAGELFF.

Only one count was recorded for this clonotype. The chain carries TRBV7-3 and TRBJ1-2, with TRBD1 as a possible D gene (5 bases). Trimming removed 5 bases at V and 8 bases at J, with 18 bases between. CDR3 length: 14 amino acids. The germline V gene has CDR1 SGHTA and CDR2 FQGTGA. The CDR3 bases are TGTGCCAGCAGCCCACCGGGACCCTCTAGGGGCTACACCTTC. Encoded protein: CASSPPGPSRGYTF.

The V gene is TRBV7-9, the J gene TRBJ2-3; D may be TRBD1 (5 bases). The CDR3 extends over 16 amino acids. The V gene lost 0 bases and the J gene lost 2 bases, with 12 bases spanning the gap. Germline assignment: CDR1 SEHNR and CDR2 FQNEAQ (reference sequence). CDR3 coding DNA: TGTGCCAGCAGCTTAGCGACGAGACAGACCACAGATACGCAGTATTTT. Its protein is CASSLATRQTTDTQYF.